This TCR beta chain comes out of a study of T cell repertoires in cytomegalovirus infection. The CDR3 runs 13 residues. Deletions cut 6 bases from V and 7 bases from J, with 13 bases between. CDR1 is DFQATT, CDR2 SNEGSKA, per germline (reference sequence). Using its own MiXCR run on the reads, TCRdb lists one record per CDR3 protein. The sample shows 300,000 to 400,000 distinct CDR3 sequences, 15% to 20% of them seen only once. The J gene is TRBJ1-6, the V gene TRBV20-1, with D possibly matching TRBD1 (6 bases). Sequencing input: PBMCs. This TCR derives from a human donor in good health (CMV status not recorded). Some clones in this sample may be carry-over from other donors' samples. As DNA, the CDR3 is TGCAGTGCCCACAGGGATCTAAATTCACCCCTCCACTTT. It translates to CSAHRDLNSPLHF.